The 8 T cell receptor beta chains below all came from one sample that was sequenced in a study of OX40 agonist ivuxolimab in advanced cancers. The data were produced by immunoSEQ multiplex PCR, yet TCRdb's version contains in-frame clones alone and is incomplete. The table lists roughly 82,000 clones, 70% to 90% of them singletons, with more than 8% in the top ten. The sequencing used CD4+ or CD8+ T cells sorted from blood, collected in a trial of the OX40 agonist ivuxolimab. The receptors derive from an adult with an advanced solid tumor such as melanoma, head and neck, liver or kidney cancer.

Here the CDR3 reads CASSTGYRSSPLHF. DNA for the CDR3: TGTGCCAGCTCTACAGGGTATAGGAGTTCACCCCTCCACTTT. J is TRBJ1-6 and V is TRBV19, with D possibly being TRBD1 (6 bases). CDR1 is LNHDA and CDR2 is SQIVND in the germline V gene (reference sequence). V gave up 9 bases and J gave up 9 bases, with 18 bases separating them. The CDR3 has 14 residues. The full variable domain, rest sourced from reference TRBV19 and TRBJ1-6, is DGGITQSPKYLFRKEGQNVTLSCEQNLNHDAMYWYRQDPGQGLRLIYYSQIVNDFQKGDIAEGYSVSREKKESFPLTVTSAQKNPTAFYLCASSTGYRSSPLHFGNGTRLTVT.

The table lists this clone with a count of one. The chain uses TRBV7-2 and TRBJ2-7; perhaps TRBD2 as D (6 bases). The CDR3 extends over 12 amino acids. The V end lost 1 base, the J end lost 6 bases, and 7 bases lay between the germline ends. Germline V gene data show CDR1 as SGHTA and CDR2 as FQGNSA. In DNA, the CDR3 is TGTGCCAGCAGCTTAGATAGCGGCGAGCAGTACTTC. Its translation is CASSLDSGEQYF.

This chain joins TRBV7-9 and TRBJ1-3, with D hard to call. Germline CDR1 and CDR2: SEHNR and FQNEAQ (reference sequence). The CDR3 consists of 12 residues. Trimming cost V 2 bases and J 9 bases, with 8 bases left between them. The CDR3 region is CASSLIGSTIYF. The DNA of the CDR3 is TGTGCCAGCAGCTTAATTGGATCCACCATATATTTT.

This sequence joins TRBV6-1 and TRBJ2-5, with D tentatively TRBD1 or TRBD2 (5 bases each). The CDR3 length is 16 residues. Trimming stripped 1 base from V and 6 bases from J, with 18 bases between. Germline values: CDR1 MNHNS, CDR2 SASEGT. CDR3 amino acids: CASSEGGTAQAKTQYF. For the CDR3, the DNA is TGTGCCAGCAGTGAAGGAGGGACGGCTCAAGCGAAGACCCAGTACTTC.

Only one count was recorded for this clone. The chain combines TRBV6-1 with TRBJ2-3; 10 bases are a match to TRBD1. The CDR3 has 12 residues. After removal of 11 bases from V and 7 bases from J, the junction contained 6 bases not matched to a gene. Germline V gene sequence: CDR1 MNHNS, CDR2 SASEGT. The CDR3 sequence: CASRDRGYTQYF. In DNA form, the CDR3 reads TGTGCCTCCCGGGACAGGGGCTATACGCAGTATTTT.

The chain has TRBV6-6 and TRBJ2-7, with D unclear. CDR3 length: 15 residues. V lost 0 bases and J lost 0, with 9 bases in between. From germline, CDR1 is MNHNY and CDR2 SVGAGI (reference sequence). This CDR3 reads CASSYSPHYSYEQYF. In nucleotides, the CDR3 is TGTGCCAGCAGTTACTCGCCACACTACTCCTACGAGCAGTACTTC.

The genes are TRBV5-1 and TRBJ2-4; 12 bases are a match to TRBD2. This CDR3 is 19 amino acids long. V trimming: 1 base; J trimming: 0 bases; junction bases outside the gene matches: 8. Germline CDR1 is SGHRS and CDR2 is YFSETQ. The CDR3 here is CASSLLAGGSRSAKNIQYF. Written as DNA, the CDR3 is TGCGCCAGCAGCTTGCTAGCGGGAGGGTCACGTTCAGCCAAAAACATTCAGTACTTC.

This chain's CDR3 is CASFRQRFGRENTEAFF. The DNA of the CDR3 is TGTGCCAGCTTCCGCCAGCGGTTCGGCAGGGAAAATACTGAAGCTTTCTTT. The chain has TRBV5-6 and TRBJ1-1; TRBD1 is a possible D gene (5 bases). Trimming left V 7 bases short and J 5 bases short, with 27 bases between. The CDR3 length is 17 residues. CDR1 and CDR2 (germline): SGHDT, YYEEEE.